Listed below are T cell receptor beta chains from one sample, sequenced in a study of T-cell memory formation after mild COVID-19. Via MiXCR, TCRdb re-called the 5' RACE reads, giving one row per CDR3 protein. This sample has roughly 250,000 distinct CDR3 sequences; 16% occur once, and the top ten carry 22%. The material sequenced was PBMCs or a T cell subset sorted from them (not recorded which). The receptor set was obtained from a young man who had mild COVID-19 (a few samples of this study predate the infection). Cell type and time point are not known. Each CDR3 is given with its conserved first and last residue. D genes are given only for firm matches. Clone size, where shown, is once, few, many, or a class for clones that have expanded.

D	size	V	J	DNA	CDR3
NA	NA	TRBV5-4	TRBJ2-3	TGTGCCAGCAGCTTGGTGGGGGCGGAGGATACGCAGTATTTT	CASSLVGAEDTQYF
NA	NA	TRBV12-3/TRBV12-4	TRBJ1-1	TGTGCCAGCAGTTTATCCGGCCATTTGAACACTGAAGCTTTCTTT	CASSLSGHLNTEAFF
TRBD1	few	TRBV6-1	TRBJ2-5	TGTGCCAGCAGTGAAGGGACAGGGGTTTTCGAGACCCAGTACTTC	CASSEGTGVFETQYF
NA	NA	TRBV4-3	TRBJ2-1	TGCGCCAGCAGCCCTCGAGTATCTAGCGCTGAGCAGTTCTTC	CASSPRVSSAEQFF
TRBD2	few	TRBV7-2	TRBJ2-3	TGTGCCAGCAGCAGTCAGCGGGGGAGCACAGATACGCAGTATTTT	CASSSQRGSTDTQYF
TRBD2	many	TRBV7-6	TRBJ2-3	TGTGCCAGCAGTTCCCGGGGGGGGCACGGAGATACGCAGTATTTT	CASSSRGGHGDTQYF
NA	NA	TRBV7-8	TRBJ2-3	TGTGCCAGCAGCTTAAGCCGGACAGTTACTAGCACAGATACGCAGTATTTT	CASSLSRTVTSTDTQYF
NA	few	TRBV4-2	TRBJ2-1	TGTGCCAGCAGCCAAGTTTCCGGGGGCGACCACAATGAGCAGTTCTTC	CASSQVSGGDHNEQFF
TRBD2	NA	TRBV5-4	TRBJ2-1	TGTGCCAGCAGCTTTCTAGCGGGGGGGCCTGGCTCCTACAATGAGCAGTTCTTC	CASSFLAGGPGSYNEQFF
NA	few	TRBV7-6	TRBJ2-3	TGTGCCAGCAGCTTAGTGACAGGCGATACGCAGTATTTT	CASSLVTGDTQYF
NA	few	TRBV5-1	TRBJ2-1	TGCGCCAGCAGCTTGGGCCCGGGACACAATGAGCAGTTCTTC	CASSLGPGHNEQFF
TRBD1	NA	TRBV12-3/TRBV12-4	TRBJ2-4	TGTGCCAGCAGCCCAGGACAGGGCTGGGACATTCAGTACTTC	CASSPGQGWDIQYF
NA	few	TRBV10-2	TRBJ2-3	TGCGCCAGCAGTGAGTCGAGCCGGCTTAGCACAGATACGCAGTATTTT	CASSESSRLSTDTQYF
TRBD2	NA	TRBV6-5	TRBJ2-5	TGTGCCAGCAGTCCCCTACCGGGGGGGGCCACCAAAGAGACCCAGTACTTC	CASSPLPGGATKETQYF
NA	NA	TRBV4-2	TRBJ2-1	TGTGCCAGCAGCCAAGAAGGGTTGACTACCGCCGGGGTTGAGCAGTTCTTC	CASSQEGLTTAGVEQFF
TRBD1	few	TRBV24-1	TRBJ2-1	TGTGCCACCAGTGTTAGGGACAGGGACGGTGAGCAGTTCTTC	CATSVRDRDGEQFF
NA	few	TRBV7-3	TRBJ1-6	TGTGCCAGCAGCAAAGAGGGGGGGCCCAATTCACCCCTCCACTTT	CASSKEGGPNSPLHF
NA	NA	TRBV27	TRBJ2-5	TGTGCCAGCAGATTATGGGGACCGAACCAAGAGACCCAGTACTTC	CASRLWGPNQETQYF
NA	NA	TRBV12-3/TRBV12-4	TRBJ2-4	TGTGCCAGCAGTTTGAATGAAGACATTCAGTACTTC	CASSLNEDIQYF
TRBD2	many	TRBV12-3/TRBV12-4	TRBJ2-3	TGTGCCAGCAGTCAGACTAGCGGCTCCCGGGATACGCAGTATTTT	CASSQTSGSRDTQYF
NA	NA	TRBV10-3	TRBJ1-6	TGTGCCATCAGGTCGTCGAATTCACCCCTCCACTTT	CAIRSSNSPLHF
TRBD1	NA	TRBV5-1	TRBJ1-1	TGCGCCAGCAGACGCGGGACAGGGGGAGTGGGAACTGAAGCTTTCTTT	CASRRGTGGVGTEAFF
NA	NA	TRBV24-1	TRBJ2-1	TGTGCCACCAGTGGGTCAGGGTACAATGAGCAGTTCTTC	CATSGSGYNEQFF
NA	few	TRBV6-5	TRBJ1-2	TGTGCCAGCAGTTACTCAGATATCTATGGCTACACCTTC	CASSYSDIYGYTF
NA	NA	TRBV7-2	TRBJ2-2	TGTGCCAGCAGCTTAGGCATCGGGACCGGGGAGCTGTTTTTT	CASSLGIGTGELFF
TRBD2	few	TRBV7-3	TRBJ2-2	TGTGCCAGCAGCCTCCCGGGGACTAGCGAGGGGGAGCTGTTTTTT	CASSLPGTSEGELFF
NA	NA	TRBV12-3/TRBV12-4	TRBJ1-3	TGTGCCAGCAGTTTAAGGGGAACCTCTGGAAACACCATATATTTT	CASSLRGTSGNTIYF
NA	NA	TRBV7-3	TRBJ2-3	TGTGCCAGCAGCTTCGAGGGTAGGGGCGCAGATACGCAGTATTTT	CASSFEGRGADTQYF
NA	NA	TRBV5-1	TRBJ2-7	TGCGCCAGCAGCCGAGACAGTGCCGAGCAGTACTTC	CASSRDSAEQYF
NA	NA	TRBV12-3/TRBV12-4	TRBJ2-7	TGTGCCAGCACTCTCGGAGGGGGTTACGAGCAGTACTTC	CASTLGGGYEQYF
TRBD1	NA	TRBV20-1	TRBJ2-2	TGCAGTGCTCTACAGGGGGACACCGGGGAGCTGTTTTTT	CSALQGDTGELFF
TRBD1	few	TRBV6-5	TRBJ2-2	TGTGCCAGCAGTTCCCCGGGACAGAGAACCGGGGAGCTGTTTTTT	CASSSPGQRTGELFF
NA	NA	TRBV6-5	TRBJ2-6	TGTGCCAGCAGTTACTCCGGCTCTGGGGCCAACGTCCTGACTTTC	CASSYSGSGANVLTF
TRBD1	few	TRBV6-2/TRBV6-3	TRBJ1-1	TGTGCCAGCAGGCCAAGAGGGACAGGGAGCACTGAAGCTTTCTTT	CASRPRGTGSTEAFF
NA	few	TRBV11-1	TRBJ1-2	TGTGCCAGCAGCCATCAAGAGGGAGGCTACACCTTC	CASSHQEGGYTF
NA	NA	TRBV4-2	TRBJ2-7	TGTGCCAGCAGCTTAGAGAGAGGATCAGGGGTTTCTTTC	CASSLERGSGVSF
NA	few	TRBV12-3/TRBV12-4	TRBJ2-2	TGTGCCAGCAGTTTTTTGGCTAACACCGGGGAGCTGTTTTTT	CASSFLANTGELFF
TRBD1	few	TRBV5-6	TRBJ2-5	TGTGCCAGCAGCTGGGACAGGGGGTCCCTAGAGACCCAGTACTTC	CASSWDRGSLETQYF
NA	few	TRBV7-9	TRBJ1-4	TGTGCCAGCAGCTTAGTAGTGGAAAAACTGTTTTTT	CASSLVVEKLFF
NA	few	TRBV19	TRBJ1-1	TGTGCCAGTAGTGCTAGGGCAGCTGAAGCTTTCTTT	CASSARAAEAFF
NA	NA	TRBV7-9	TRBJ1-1	TGTGCCAGCAGCTTAGTCCCAGGTCCTGAAGCTTTCTTT	CASSLVPGPEAFF
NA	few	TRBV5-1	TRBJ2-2	TGCGCCAGCAGCTTGGATACGGACACCGGGGAGCTGTTTTTT	CASSLDTDTGELFF
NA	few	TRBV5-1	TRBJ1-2	TGCGCCAGCAGCTGGACCACTTCTAACTATGGCTACACCTTC	CASSWTTSNYGYTF
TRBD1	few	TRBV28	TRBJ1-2	TGTGCCAGCAGTTTATCGCAGGGGGTTACCCATGGCTACACCTTC	CASSLSQGVTHGYTF
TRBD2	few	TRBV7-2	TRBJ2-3	TGTGCCAGCAGCTCCAAGCGGGGGGCCCGCACAGATACGCAGTATTTT	CASSSKRGARTDTQYF
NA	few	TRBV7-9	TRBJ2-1	TGTGCCAGCAGCTTGGTCAGGATACTTTCCTACAATGAGCAGTTCTTC	CASSLVRILSYNEQFF
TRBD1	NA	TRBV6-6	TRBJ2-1	TGTGCCAGCAGTGGACAGGCAAGCTCCTACAATGAGCAGTTCTTC	CASSGQASSYNEQFF
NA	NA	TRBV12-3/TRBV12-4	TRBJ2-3	TGTGCCAGCAGGAGACAGCCAGCAGCAGATACGCAGTATTTT	CASRRQPAADTQYF